Below, 20 T cell receptor beta chains from the same sample are listed, as sequenced in a study of blood T cells in healthy people across ages. Together with a sample-barcoded 5' primer, a J-beta primer mix was included in a second PCR lasting about 6 to 11 cycles. Each CDR3 protein gets one entry after TCRdb re-called the 5' RACE reads with MiXCR. The table shows 800,000 or so distinct CDR3 sequences, with about 47% occurring only once. The sample consisted of blood. The source of these receptors is a man older than 75 in good health.

In its sample, this clonotype was seen a few times. The gene calls are TRBV4-3 and TRBJ2-3; 11 nucleotides align to TRBD2. This CDR3 is built from 16 residues. The V and J ends lost 0 bases and 6 bases, in that order; junction bases with no gene match: 5. Germline V lookup: CDR1 LGHNA, CDR2 YSLEER. CDR3 in amino acids: CASSQDFTSGSDTQYF. In nucleotides, the CDR3 is TGCGCCAGCAGCCAAGACTTTACTAGCGGGAGTGATACGCAGTATTTT.

V gene TRBV5-1 combines with J gene TRBJ2-1, with D unclear. The CDR3 covers 15 residues. The V end was cut by 4 bases, the J end by 1 base, with 12 bases between. The germline V gene has CDR1 SGHRS and CDR2 YFSETQ. The CDR3: CASSPDGLSYNEQFF. DNA of the CDR3: TGCGCCAGCAGCCCGGACGGCCTTTCCTACAATGAGCAGTTCTTC.

The chain combines TRBV29-1 with TRBJ2-6, with D unclear. Germline-derived CDR1 and CDR2 are SQVTM and ANQGSEA. The CDR3 spans 14 residues. V was trimmed by 6 bases and J by 4 bases, leaving 13 bases between them. CDR3 nucleotide sequence: TGCAGCGTCGTAACCCCAGGAGGGGCCAACGTCCTGACTTTC. It translates to CSVVTPGGANVLTF.

The V call is TRBV2, the J call TRBJ2-5; no clear D gene. The end of the DNA fits TRBJ2-7 better, so the J call may be wrong. Germline V CDR1 and CDR2: SNHLY, FYNNEI. This CDR3 has 13 amino acids. CDR3 nucleotide sequence: TGTGCCAGCAGTGATGTCCAGTCCTACGAGCAGTACTTC. As protein: CASSDVQSYEQYF.

Only a few counts were recorded for this clonotype. The rearrangement joins TRBV7-3 to TRBJ2-3; the match to TRBD2 covers 8 bases. The CDR3 contains 16 residues. Losses at the gene ends were 0 bases for V and 4 bases for J; bases not matched to a gene: 6. The germline CDR1 and CDR2 sequences are SGHTA and FQGTGA. The CDR3 sequence is CASSLTTGGPSDTQYF. The DNA of the CDR3 is TGTGCCAGCAGCTTAACGACGGGAGGGCCCTCAGATACGCAGTATTTT.

The chain has TRBV28 and TRBJ1-2, with D possibly being TRBD1 (5 bases). V shed 8 bases and J shed 4 bases, with 14 bases lying between them. From germline, CDR1 is MDHEN and CDR2 SYDVKM. The CDR3 has 13 amino acids. The CDR3 spells CASGGVIIYGYTF. CDR3 DNA: TGTGCCAGCGGAGGGGTTATTATCTATGGCTACACCTTC.

This rearrangement joins TRBV2 to TRBJ2-5; 8 bases are a match to TRBD2. Germline trimming cut 9 bases from V and 3 bases from J; bases unmatched to any gene: 6. The germline gives CDR1 SNHLY, CDR2 FYNNEI. The CDR3 length is 13 residues. The CDR3 protein is CARDGRAEETQYF. In DNA, the CDR3 is TGTGCCAGGGACGGGAGGGCCGAAGAGACCCAGTACTTC.

A few counts support this clonotype. This chain links TRBV7-8 with TRBJ2-7, with 10 bases fitting TRBD1. Germline CDR1 and CDR2: SGHVS and FQNEAQ. V lost 5 bases to trimming and J lost 4 bases; unmatched junction nucleotides: 8. This CDR3 is built from 15 residues. The CDR3 here is CASSGRTGGGYEQYF. As DNA, the CDR3 is TGTGCCAGCAGCGGTCGGACAGGGGGTGGGTACGAGCAGTACTTC.

This clonotype was recorded only once. This rearrangement joins TRBV7-3 to TRBJ2-7; D call uncertain. Gene TRBJ2-5 matches the end of the DNA better, so the J call may be wrong. This CDR3 has 14 residues. Looked up from germline, CDR1 is SGHTA and CDR2 is FQGTGA. The CDR3 reads CASSLTVGLQTQYF. The CDR3 nucleotides read TGTGCCAGCAGCTTAACTGTTGGTCTCCAGACCCAGTACTTC.

At least ten counts were recorded for this clonotype. This chain connects TRBV5-1 to TRBJ2-7; unclear D gene. This CDR3 is 14 amino acids long. Trimming took off 2 bases at V and 4 bases at J, with 13 bases between the two ends. Germline CDR1 is SGHRS and CDR2 is YFSETQ. The CDR3 reads CASSLGTSMYEQYF. The CDR3 DNA follows: TGCGCCAGCAGCTTAGGAACCTCAATGTACGAGCAGTACTTC.

The table lists this clonotype with a few counts. The chain recombines TRBV28 with TRBJ2-1, with 9 bases matching TRBD2. The CDR3 is 17 amino acids. V was clipped by 3 bases and J by 0 bases; unmatched bases: 6. Looked up from germline, CDR1 is MDHEN and CDR2 is SYDVKM. The CDR3 is CASSFISGGFSYNEQFF. CDR3 sequence (DNA): TGTGCCAGCAGTTTTATCAGCGGGGGGTTCTCCTACAATGAGCAGTTCTTC.

There are a few counts of this clonotype. The chain employs TRBV19 and TRBJ2-5; D perhaps matches TRBD1 (6 bases). The CDR3 runs 13 residues. V was shortened by 5 bases and J by 4 bases, with 11 bases between the two germline ends. The germline gives CDR1 LNHDA, CDR2 SQIVND (reference sequence). The CDR3 DNA reads TGTGCCAGTAGTGTAACAGGGACAGAGACCCAGTACTTC. It encodes CASSVTGTETQYF.

V is TRBV29-1 and J is TRBJ2-7; the D gene could be TRBD1 or TRBD2 (5 bases each). This CDR3 is built from 15 residues. V was trimmed by 4 bases and J by 3 bases, leaving 19 bases between them. In germline, CDR1 is SQVTM, CDR2 ANQGSEA. CDR3 in DNA: TGCAGCGTTGGCAGGGAGCAGATTTGGGGCTACGAGCAGTACTTC. Protein product: CSVGREQIWGYEQYF.

V and J are TRBV20-1 and TRBJ2-3; 7 nucleotides align to TRBD1. CDR1 DFQATT and CDR2 SNEGSKA come from the germline V gene (reference sequence). V dropped 5 bases and J dropped 1; count of bases not matched to a gene: 3. The CDR3 runs 13 residues. CDR3 nucleotides: TGCAGTGCTTCTGGACAGGGCACAGATACGCAGTATTTT. Translated, it gives CSASGQGTDTQYF.

The rearrangement uses TRBV7-9 and TRBJ2-5, with TRBD2 matching over 8 bases. This CDR3 is 13 amino acids long. Germline V lookup: CDR1 SEHNR, CDR2 FQNEAQ (reference sequence). V gave up 8 bases and J gave up 2 bases; unmatched junction bases: 4. The CDR3 loop is CASGIAGQETQYF. The CDR3 nucleotides read TGTGCCAGCGGCATAGCGGGACAAGAGACCCAGTACTTC.

V usage is TRBV7-8 and J usage is TRBJ2-5; possible D gene TRBD2, 5 bases. The CDR3 sequence is 11 residues long. Trimming took 10 bases from V and 5 from J, leaving 11 bases between them. CDR1 SGHVS and CDR2 FQNEAQ come from the germline V gene. This CDR3 reads CATTRGETQYF. DNA of the CDR3: TGTGCCACCACCCGAGGGGAGACCCAGTACTTC.

This clonotype has only a few counts. The chain uses TRBV20-1 and TRBJ2-1, with D perhaps TRBD2 (6 bases). CDR1 is DFQATT and CDR2 is SNEGSKA in the germline V gene (reference sequence). V lost 3 bases to trimming and J lost 8 bases, with 20 bases between them. This CDR3 is 15 amino acids long. This CDR3 is CSASQIWGWEDEQFF. The CDR3 bases are TGCAGTGCTAGTCAGATATGGGGATGGGAGGATGAGCAGTTCTTC.

The table lists this clonotype with a few counts. The chain combines TRBV20-1 with TRBJ2-7; 7 nucleotides match TRBD2. Trimming removed 3 bases from V and 5 bases from J; junction bases left unmatched: 10. CDR1 and CDR2 from the germline V gene are DFQATT and SNEGSKA (reference sequence). CDR3 size: 14 residues. The CDR3 protein is CSAREGGSRNEQYF. The CDR3 DNA reads TGCAGTGCTAGGGAGGGCGGGAGTCGGAACGAGCAGTACTTC.

The gene calls are TRBV10-3 and TRBJ2-3, with TRBD2 matching over 7 bases. CDR1 ENHRY and CDR2 SYGVKD come from the germline V gene. V shed 0 bases, J shed 1 base, and the junction held 4 bases outside the gene matches. The CDR3 is made up of 16 amino acids. In DNA form, the CDR3 reads TGTGCCATCAGTGAGTCGGCTAGCGGAGGCACAGATACGCAGTATTTT. Protein sequence: CAISESASGGTDTQYF.

The V gene is TRBV5-1, the J gene TRBJ2-5; D may match TRBD1 or TRBD2 (5 bases each). Germline CDR1 and CDR2: SGHRS and YFSETQ. The CDR3 runs to 15 residues. Trimming took 4 bases from V and 2 from J, leaving 15 bases between them. CDR3 nucleotide sequence: TGCGCCAGCAGCGCAACGACGGGACCTCAAGAGACCCAGTACTTC. This codes for CASSATTGPQETQYF.